This T cell receptor beta chain stems from a study of T cell responses to AZD1222 COVID-19 vaccine. Overall study context: Investigators merged groups given second doses at roughly 4 or roughly 12 weeks.

The data were produced by immunoSEQ multiplex PCR, yet TCRdb's version contains in-frame clones alone and is incomplete. The table has about 96,000 clones, 80% to 90% seen once; the top ten hold 1.6%. Germline CDR1 is LGHDT and CDR2 is YNNKEL (reference sequence). With V trimmed by 4 bases and J by 4 bases, 6 bases remained unmatched. The CDR3 runs 14 residues. General observations from the study: Nearly half of spike-specific TCRs reportedly target unmutated variant regions. Dominant at 160-218 and 743-854, vaccine-associated CD4 TCRs also spanned spike.

Points on this clone: Its matching antigen is unknown.

This chain joins TRBV3-1 (or the pseudogene TRBV3-2) and TRBJ2-7, with 8 bases that match TRBD1. Material: peripheral blood, obtained on day 0 of AZD1222 vaccination. The receptor's source is an adult in good health. The CDR3 is CASSPGQGLYEQYF. In DNA form, the CDR3 reads TGTGCCAGCAGCCCAGGACAGGGTTTGTACGAGCAGTACTTC.